Below, one TCR beta chain is given with its context. Its antigen is not identified. TCRdb re-called the 5' RACE reads and shows each CDR3 protein once, DNA omitted. The listing contains 550,000 to 600,000 distinct CDR3 sequences. The CDR3 runs 16 residues. The germline V gene has CDR1 SGDLS and CDR2 YYNGEE. The record originates from a study of T cells expressing NK-cell markers. Findings and limits, study-wide: Over 5 donors had dominant NKG2C+ clonotypes that comprised about 1.0-7.5% of their CD8+ T cells.

The gene calls are TRBV9 and TRBJ1-6; TCRdb selects TRBD1, and the lack of DNA leaves this call unchecked. The sequencing sample was made of blood T cells: a sorted CD56 or NKG2C T cell subset, CD4+ or CD8+ T cells, or bulk PBMC T cells (not recorded which). The TCR sequence derives from a man aged 18 to 30 in good health. The CDR3: CASSEGTVLGGSPLHF.